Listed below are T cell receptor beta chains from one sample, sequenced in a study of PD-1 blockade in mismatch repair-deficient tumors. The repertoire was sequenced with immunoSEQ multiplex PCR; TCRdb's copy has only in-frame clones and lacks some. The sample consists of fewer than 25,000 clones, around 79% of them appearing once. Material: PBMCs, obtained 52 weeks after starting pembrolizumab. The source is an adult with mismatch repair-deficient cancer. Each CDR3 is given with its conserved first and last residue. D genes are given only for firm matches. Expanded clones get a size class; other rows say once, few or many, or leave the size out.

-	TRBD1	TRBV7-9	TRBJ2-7	TGTGCCAGCAGCTCCGGGACAGGGACCTACGAGCAGTACTTC	CASSSGTGTYEQYF
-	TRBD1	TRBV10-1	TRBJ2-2	TGCGCCCTCCCCGAAAACAGGGGGGACACCGGGGAGCTGTTTTTT	CALPENRGDTGELFF
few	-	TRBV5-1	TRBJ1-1	TGCGCCAGCAGCCAGAGGTGGAACACTGAAGCTTTCTTT	CASSQRWNTEAFF
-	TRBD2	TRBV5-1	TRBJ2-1	TGCGCCAGCAGTCAAAGGGCTAGCGGGGGCGGGAATGAGCAGTTCTTC	CASSQRASGGGNEQFF
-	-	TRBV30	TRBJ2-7	TGTGCCTGGAGTGTTTGGGTGGGCCCCTACGAGCAGTACTTC	CAWSVWVGPYEQYF
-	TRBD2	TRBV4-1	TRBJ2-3	TGCGCCAGCAACCCAGCGGGAAGCACAGATACGCGGTATTTT	CASNPAGSTDTRYF
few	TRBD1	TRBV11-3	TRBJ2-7	TGTGCCAGCAGCGGAACTCGGACAGGGGGCTACTACGAGCAGTACTTC	CASSGTRTGGYYEQYF
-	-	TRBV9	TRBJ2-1	TGTGCCAGCAGCGTAGGGAGATGGGTTTACAATGAGCAGTTCTTC	CASSVGRWVYNEQFF
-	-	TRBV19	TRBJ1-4	TGTGCCAGTAGTATCTTCCCCACGGGAACTAATGAAAAACTGTTTTTT	CASSIFPTGTNEKLFF
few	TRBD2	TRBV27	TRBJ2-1	TGTGCCAGCAGCCAAGGGGCTAGCGGGAGGAATGAGCAGTTCTTC	CASSQGASGRNEQFF
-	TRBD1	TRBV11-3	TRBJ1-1	TGTGCCAGCAGCGGTCAGGGACAGTTGAACACTGAAGCTTTCTTT	CASSGQGQLNTEAFF
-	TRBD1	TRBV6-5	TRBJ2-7	TGTGCCAGCAGTTACCAGGGACAGGGGATCTACGAGCAGTACTTC	CASSYQGQGIYEQYF
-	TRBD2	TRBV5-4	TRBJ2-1	TGTGCCAGCAGTCTGGGGACTAGCGGAAACAATGAGCAGTTCTTC	CASSLGTSGNNEQFF
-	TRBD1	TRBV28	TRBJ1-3	TGTGCCAGCAGAGGAACAGGGGGGTTGAGAAACACCATATATTTT	CASRGTGGLRNTIYF
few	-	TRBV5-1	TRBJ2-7	TGCGCCAGCAGCTTGTTTCCAGGGCCCTACGAGCAGTACTTC	CASSLFPGPYEQYF